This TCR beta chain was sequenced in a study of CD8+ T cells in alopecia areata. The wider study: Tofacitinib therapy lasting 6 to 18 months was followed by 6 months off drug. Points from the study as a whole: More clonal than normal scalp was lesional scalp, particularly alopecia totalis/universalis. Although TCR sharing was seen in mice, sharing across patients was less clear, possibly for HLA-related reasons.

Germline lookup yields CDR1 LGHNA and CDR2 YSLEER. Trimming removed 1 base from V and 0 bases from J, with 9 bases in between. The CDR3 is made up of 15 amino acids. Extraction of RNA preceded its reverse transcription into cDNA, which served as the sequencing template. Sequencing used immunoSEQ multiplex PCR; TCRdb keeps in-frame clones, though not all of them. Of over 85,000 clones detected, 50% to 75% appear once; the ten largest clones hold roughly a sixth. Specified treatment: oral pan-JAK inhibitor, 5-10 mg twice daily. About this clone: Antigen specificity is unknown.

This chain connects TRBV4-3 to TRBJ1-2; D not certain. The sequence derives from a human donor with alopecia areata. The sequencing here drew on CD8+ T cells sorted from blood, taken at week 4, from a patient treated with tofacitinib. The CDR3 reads CASSQVIGTNYGYTF. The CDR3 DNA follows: TGCGCCAGCAGCCAAGTTATAGGAACTAACTATGGCTACACCTTC.